The rows below give T cell receptor beta chains drawn from one sample of a study of cytomegalovirus exposure and HLA in healthy donors. TCRdb keeps only in-frame clones here, not all; method: immunoSEQ multiplex PCR. The table records approximately 300,000 clones, 70% to 90% of them present only once. Sequenced input: PBMCs. These receptors were obtained from a woman younger than 30 in good health and CMV-seronegative. The CDR3 runs from the conserved cysteine through the conserved F or W. A D gene is named only where the DNA matches it firmly. A clone size is listed for some rows: how often the clone was seen (once, few, many), or a class if it is expanded.

>TRBJ2-3|TRBD1|TRBV6-6|12|NA
CASSPTGDTQYF
TGTGCCAGCAGTCCGACAGGGGATACGCAGTATTTT
>TRBJ2-3|NA|TRBV27|15|NA
CASSLGGKGTDTQYF
TGTGCCAGCAGTTTGGGCGGGAAGGGCACAGATACGCAGTATTTT
>TRBJ1-1|NA|TRBV5-1|15|NA
CASRGGNIMNTEAFF
TGCGCCAGCAGGGGCGGGAATATCATGAACACTGAAGCTTTCTTT
>TRBJ2-6|NA|TRBV9|15|NA
CASSVGLGGANVLTF
TGTGCCAGCAGCGTAGGACTAGGTGGGGCCAACGTCCTGACTTTC
>TRBJ2-3|NA|TRBV7-2|15|NA
CASSLLAVGTDTQYF
TGTGCCAGCAGCTTATTAGCGGTAGGCACAGATACGCAGTATTTT
>TRBJ2-7|NA|TRBV6-5|15|NA
CASSYDGSRAYEQYF
TGTGCCAGCAGTTACGACGGCTCGAGGGCCTACGAGCAGTACTTC
>TRBJ1-2|NA|TRBV10-3|13|once
CAISDQGPSSYTF
TGTGCCATCAGTGACCAGGGGCCCTCGTCCTACACCTTC
>TRBJ2-7|TRBD1|TRBV6-5|14|NA
CASSYEQGAREQYF
TGTGCCAGCAGTTACGAGCAGGGGGCGCGCGAGCAGTACTTC
>TRBJ2-3|NA|TRBV15|14|NA
CATALSIYDDTQYF
TGTGCCACCGCTCTCTCAATCTATGATGATACGCAGTATTTT
>TRBJ2-1|TRBD1|TRBV27|16|NA
CASYLTGTDSYNEQFF
TGTGCCAGCTACTTGACCGGGACAGATTCCTACAATGAGCAGTTCTTC
>TRBJ2-1|TRBD2|TRBV28|16|NA
CASRRATSGRPNEQFF
TGTGCCAGCAGACGCGCGACTAGCGGGAGACCCAATGAGCAGTTCTTC
>TRBJ1-1|TRBD1|TRBV6-5|15|NA
CASSYTNRGDTEAFF
TGTGCCAGCAGTTACACAAACAGGGGGGACACTGAAGCTTTCTTT
>TRBJ1-1|NA|TRBV10-3|14|NA
CAVQPQGSSTEAFF
TGTGCCGTGCAGCCCCAGGGTTCTTCGACTGAAGCTTTCTTT
>TRBJ2-5|TRBD1|TRBV7-3|14|few
CASSSGTGEETQYF
TGTGCCAGCAGCTCCGGGACAGGGGAGGAGACCCAGTACTTC
>TRBJ2-2|NA|TRBV11-2|17|NA
CATAARGVIKNTGELFF
TGTGCCACCGCCGCCCGGGGTGTAATAAAGAACACCGGGGAGCTGTTTTTT
>TRBJ2-1|NA|TRBV6-1|13|NA
CASTLALYNEQFF
TGTGCCAGCACTCTAGCGCTCTACAATGAGCAGTTCTTC
>TRBJ2-7|NA|TRBV5-1|14|NA
CATSRGGNSYEQYF
TGCGCCACCTCTCGGGGCGGGAACAGCTACGAGCAGTACTTC
>TRBJ2-3|NA|TRBV27|16|NA
CASGPDGTTSTDTQYF
TGTGCCAGCGGGCCTGATGGTACAACTAGCACAGATACGCAGTATTTT
>TRBJ2-3|NA|TRBV5-1|15|NA
CASSFLRQPTDTQYF
TGCGCCAGCAGCTTTCTCAGACAACCTACAGATACGCAGTATTTT
>TRBJ1-2|NA|TRBV13|13|NA
CASSSPGGYGYTF
TGTGCCAGCAGCTCCCCGGGTGGCTATGGCTACACCTTC
>TRBJ1-3|TRBD1|TRBV10-3|14|many
CAIADREVGNTIYF
TGTGCCATCGCCGACAGGGAGGTTGGAAACACCATATATTTT
>TRBJ1-5|TRBD1|TRBV28|16|few
CASSPTEGATNQPQHF
TGTGCCAGCAGCCCCACCGAGGGGGCGACCAATCAGCCCCAGCATTTT
>TRBJ1-2|NA|TRBV28|12|NA
CASSSTGGGYTF
TGTGCCAGCAGTTCGACCGGGGGTGGCTACACCTTC